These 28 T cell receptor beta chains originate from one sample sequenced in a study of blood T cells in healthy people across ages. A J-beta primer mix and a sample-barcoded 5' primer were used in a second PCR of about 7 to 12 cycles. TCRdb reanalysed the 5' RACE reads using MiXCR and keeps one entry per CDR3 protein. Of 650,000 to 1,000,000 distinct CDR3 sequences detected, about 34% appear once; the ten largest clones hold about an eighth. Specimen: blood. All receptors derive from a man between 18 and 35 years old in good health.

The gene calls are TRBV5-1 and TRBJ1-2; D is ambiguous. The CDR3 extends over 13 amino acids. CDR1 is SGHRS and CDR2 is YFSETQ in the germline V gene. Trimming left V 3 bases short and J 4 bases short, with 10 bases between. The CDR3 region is CASSSSWVYGYTF. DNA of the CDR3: TGCGCCAGCAGCTCCTCCTGGGTCTATGGCTACACCTTC.

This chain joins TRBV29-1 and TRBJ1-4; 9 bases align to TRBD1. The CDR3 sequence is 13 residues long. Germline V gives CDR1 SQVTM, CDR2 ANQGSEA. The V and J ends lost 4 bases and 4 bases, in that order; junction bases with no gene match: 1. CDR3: CSVAGQGNEKLFF. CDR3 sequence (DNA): TGCAGCGTTGCGGGACAGGGTAATGAAAAACTGTTTTTT.

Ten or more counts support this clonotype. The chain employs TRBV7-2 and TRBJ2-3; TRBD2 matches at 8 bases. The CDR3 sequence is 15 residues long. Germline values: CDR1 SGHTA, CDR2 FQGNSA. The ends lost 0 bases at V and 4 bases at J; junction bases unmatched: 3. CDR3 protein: CASSLAAGGADTQYF. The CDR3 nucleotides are TGTGCCAGCAGCTTAGCGGCGGGGGGAGCAGATACGCAGTATTTT.

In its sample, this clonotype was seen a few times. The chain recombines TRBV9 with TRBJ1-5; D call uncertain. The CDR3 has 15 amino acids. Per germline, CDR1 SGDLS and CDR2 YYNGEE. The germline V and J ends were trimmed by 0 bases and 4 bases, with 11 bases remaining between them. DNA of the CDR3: TGTGCCAGCAGCGTAGACAGTTCTTTAAATCAGCCCCAGCATTTT. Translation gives CASSVDSSLNQPQHF. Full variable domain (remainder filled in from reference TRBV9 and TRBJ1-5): DSGVTQTPKHLITATGQRVTLRCSPRSGDLSVYWYQQSLDQGLQFLIQYYNGEERAKGNILERFSAQQFPDLHSELNLSSLELGDSALYFCASSVDSSLNQPQHFGDGTRLSIL.

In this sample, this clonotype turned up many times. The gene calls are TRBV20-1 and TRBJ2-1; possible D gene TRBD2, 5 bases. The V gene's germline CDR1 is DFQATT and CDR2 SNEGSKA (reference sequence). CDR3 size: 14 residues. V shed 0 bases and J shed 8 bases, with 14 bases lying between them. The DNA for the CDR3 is TGCAGTGCTAGAGATCCCCGAAGCGGCGATGAGCAGTTCTTC. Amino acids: CSARDPRSGDEQFF.

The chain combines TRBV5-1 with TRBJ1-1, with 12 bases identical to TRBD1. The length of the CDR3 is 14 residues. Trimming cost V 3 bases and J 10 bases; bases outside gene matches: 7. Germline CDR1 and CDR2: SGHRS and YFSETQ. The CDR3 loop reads CASSSGTGGRGAFF. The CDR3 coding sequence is TGCGCCAGCAGCTCCGGGACAGGGGGCCGTGGAGCTTTCTTT.

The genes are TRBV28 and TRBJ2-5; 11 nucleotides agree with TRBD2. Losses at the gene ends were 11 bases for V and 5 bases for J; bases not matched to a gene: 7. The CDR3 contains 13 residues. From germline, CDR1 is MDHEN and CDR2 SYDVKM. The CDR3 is CAAGLAAKETQYF. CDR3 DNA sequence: TGTGCCGCGGGACTAGCGGCGAAGGAGACCCAGTACTTC.

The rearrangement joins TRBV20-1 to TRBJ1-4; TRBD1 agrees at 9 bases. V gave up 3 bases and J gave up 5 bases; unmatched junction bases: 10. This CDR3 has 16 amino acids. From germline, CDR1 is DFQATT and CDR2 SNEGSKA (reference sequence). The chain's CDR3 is CSASDIRGQGNEKLFF. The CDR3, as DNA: TGCAGTGCTAGCGATATCAGGGGACAGGGAAATGAAAAACTGTTTTTT.

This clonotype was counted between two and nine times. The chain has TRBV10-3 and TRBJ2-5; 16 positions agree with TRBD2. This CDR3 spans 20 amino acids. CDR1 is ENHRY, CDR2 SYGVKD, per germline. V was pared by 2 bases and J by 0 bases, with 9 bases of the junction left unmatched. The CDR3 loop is CAISEEGLAGGTSYQETQYF. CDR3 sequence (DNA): TGTGCCATCAGTGAGGAGGGACTAGCGGGGGGGACCTCGTACCAAGAGACCCAGTACTTC.

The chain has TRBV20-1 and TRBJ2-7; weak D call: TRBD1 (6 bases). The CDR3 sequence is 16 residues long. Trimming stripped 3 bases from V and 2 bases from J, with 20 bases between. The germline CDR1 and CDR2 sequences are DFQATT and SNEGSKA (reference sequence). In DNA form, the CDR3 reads TGCAGTGCTAGTCCGGGACAAAGTTTAATACCCTACGAGCAGTACTTC. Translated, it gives CSASPGQSLIPYEQYF.

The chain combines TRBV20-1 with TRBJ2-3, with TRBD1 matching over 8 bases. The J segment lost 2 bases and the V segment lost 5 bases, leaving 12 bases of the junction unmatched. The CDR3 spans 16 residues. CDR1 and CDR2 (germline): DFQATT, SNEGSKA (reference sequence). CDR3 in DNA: TGCAGTGCTCAGGGGGCGCAGGGAGGTTCCACAGATACGCAGTATTTT. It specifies CSAQGAQGGSTDTQYF.

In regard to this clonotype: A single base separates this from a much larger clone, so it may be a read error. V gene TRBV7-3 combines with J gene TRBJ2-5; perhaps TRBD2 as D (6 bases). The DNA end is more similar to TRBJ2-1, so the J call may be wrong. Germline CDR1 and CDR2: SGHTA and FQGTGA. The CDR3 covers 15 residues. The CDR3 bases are TGTGCCAGCAGCTTAGGCGGGGCTTACCAAGAGACCCAGTTCTTC. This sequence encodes CASSLGGAYQETQFF.

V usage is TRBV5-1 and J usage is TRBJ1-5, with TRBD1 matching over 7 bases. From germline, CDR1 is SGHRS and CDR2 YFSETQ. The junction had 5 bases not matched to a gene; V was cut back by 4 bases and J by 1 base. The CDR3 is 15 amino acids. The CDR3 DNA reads TGCGCCAGCAGCGAAGCGGGACAGAGCAATCAGCCCCAGCATTTT. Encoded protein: CASSEAGQSNQPQHF.

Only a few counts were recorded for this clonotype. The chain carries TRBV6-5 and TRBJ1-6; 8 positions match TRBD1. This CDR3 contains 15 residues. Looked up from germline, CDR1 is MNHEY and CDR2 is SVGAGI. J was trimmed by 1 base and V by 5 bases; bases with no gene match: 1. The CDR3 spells CASSDRGSYNSPLHF. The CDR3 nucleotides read TGTGCCAGCAGTGACAGGGGATCCTATAATTCACCCCTCCACTTT.

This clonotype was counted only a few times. The CDR3 region is CASSPSGTQETQYF. CDR3 sequence (DNA): TGTGCCAGCAGCCCATCAGGGACTCAAGAGACCCAGTACTTC. The chain joins TRBV7-3 to TRBJ2-5, with D tentatively TRBD2 (6 bases). Germline V lookup: CDR1 SGHTA, CDR2 FQGTGA. The V end was cut by 5 bases, the J end by 2 bases, with 12 bases between. The CDR3 consists of 14 residues.

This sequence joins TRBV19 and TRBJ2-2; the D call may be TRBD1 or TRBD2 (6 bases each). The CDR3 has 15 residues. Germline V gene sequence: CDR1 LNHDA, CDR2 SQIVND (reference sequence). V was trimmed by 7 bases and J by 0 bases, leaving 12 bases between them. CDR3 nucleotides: TGTGCCAGTAAGGGGGGTCACGCGAACACCGGGGAGCTGTTTTTT. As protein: CASKGGHANTGELFF.

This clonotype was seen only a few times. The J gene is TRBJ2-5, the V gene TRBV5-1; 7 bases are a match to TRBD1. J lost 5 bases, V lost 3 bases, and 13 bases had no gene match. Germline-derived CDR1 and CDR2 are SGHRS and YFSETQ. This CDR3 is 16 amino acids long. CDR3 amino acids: CASSSIPGTDVETQYF. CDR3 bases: TGCGCCAGCAGCTCAATCCCCGGGACAGATGTCGAGACCCAGTACTTC.

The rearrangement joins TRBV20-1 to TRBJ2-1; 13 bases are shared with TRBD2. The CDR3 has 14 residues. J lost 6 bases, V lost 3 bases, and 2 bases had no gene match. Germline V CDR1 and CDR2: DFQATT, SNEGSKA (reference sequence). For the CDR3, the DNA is TGCAGTGCTAGCGGGACTAGCGGGGCCAATGAGCAGTTCTTC. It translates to CSASGTSGANEQFF.

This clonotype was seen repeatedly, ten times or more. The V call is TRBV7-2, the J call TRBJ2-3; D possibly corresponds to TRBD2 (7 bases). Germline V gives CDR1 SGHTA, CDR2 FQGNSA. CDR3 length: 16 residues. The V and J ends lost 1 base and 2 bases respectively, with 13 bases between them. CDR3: CASSLDYGGPTDTQYF. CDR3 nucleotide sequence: TGTGCCAGCAGCTTAGACTACGGGGGGCCCACAGATACGCAGTATTTT.

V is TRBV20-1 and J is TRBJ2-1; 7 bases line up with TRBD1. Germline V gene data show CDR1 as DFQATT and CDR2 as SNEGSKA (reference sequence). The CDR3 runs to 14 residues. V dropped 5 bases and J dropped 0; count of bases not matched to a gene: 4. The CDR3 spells CSAVDRSSYNEQFF. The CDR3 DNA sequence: TGCAGTGCTGTGGACAGGAGCTCCTACAATGAGCAGTTCTTC.

As DNA, the CDR3 is TGTGCCAGCAGCAACCCCGGTTCACGACGTCCCCTCCGGTATTTT. It yields the protein CASSNPGSRRPLRYF. The genes are TRBV7-2 and TRBJ2-3; D unresolved. CDR1 and CDR2 (germline): SGHTA, FQGNSA. The V gene lost 5 bases and the J gene lost 14 bases, with 26 bases spanning the gap. This CDR3 contains 15 residues.

This CDR3 is CASSVAYRINQPQHF. The CDR3, as DNA: TGTGCCAGCAGCGTAGCCTACAGGATCAATCAGCCCCAGCATTTT. The chain combines TRBV5-5 with TRBJ1-5; a possible D gene is TRBD1 (5 bases). The CDR3 has 15 residues. Germline CDR1 SGHKS, CDR2 YYEKEE (reference sequence). The germline V and J ends were trimmed by 4 bases and 3 bases, with 14 bases remaining between them.

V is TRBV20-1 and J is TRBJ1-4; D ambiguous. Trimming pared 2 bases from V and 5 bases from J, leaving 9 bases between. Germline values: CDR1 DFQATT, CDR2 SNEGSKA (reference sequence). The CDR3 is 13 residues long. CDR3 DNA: TGCAGTGCTAGAAACAGCCACAATGAAAAACTGTTTTTT. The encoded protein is CSARNSHNEKLFF.

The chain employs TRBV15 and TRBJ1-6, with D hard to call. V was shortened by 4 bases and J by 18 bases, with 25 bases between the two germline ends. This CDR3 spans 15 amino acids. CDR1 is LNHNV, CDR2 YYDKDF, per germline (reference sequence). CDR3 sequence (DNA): TGTGCCACCAGCAAAGAGAGGACGCTCTCGACACAACCCCACTTT. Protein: CATSKERTLSTQPHF.

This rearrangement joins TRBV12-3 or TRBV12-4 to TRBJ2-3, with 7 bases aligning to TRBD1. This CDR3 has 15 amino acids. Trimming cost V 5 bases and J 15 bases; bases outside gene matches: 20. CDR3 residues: CASSPGQESADMQYF. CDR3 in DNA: TGTGCCAGCAGTCCAGGACAGGAGAGCGCAGATATGCAATATTTT.

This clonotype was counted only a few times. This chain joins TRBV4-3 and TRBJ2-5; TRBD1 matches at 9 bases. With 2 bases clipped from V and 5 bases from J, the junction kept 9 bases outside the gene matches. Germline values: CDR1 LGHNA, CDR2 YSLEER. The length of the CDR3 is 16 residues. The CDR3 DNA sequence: TGCGCCAGCAGCCAATCCGGGACAGGGAGGTGGGAGACCCAGTACTTC. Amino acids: CASSQSGTGRWETQYF.

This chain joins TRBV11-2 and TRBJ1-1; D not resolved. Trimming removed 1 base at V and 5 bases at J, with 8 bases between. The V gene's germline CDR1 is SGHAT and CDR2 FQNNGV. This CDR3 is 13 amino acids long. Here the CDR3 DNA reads TGTGCCAGCAGCTTAGCTCGTTATACTGAAGCTTTCTTT. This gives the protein CASSLARYTEAFF.

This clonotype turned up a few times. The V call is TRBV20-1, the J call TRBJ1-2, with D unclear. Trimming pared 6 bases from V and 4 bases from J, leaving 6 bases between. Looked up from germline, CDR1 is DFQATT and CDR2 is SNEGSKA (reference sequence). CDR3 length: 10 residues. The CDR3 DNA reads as TGCAGTGCCAAGGTCTATGGCTACACCTTC. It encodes CSAKVYGYTF.